The clone carrying this T cell receptor (beta chain) has at least ten counts. The target antigen is unknown. The length of the CDR3 is 13 residues. CDR1 is GTSNPN and CDR2 is SVGIG in the germline V gene (reference sequence). The V end was cut by 3 bases, the J end by 6 bases, with 15 bases between. The record originates from a study of T cells after yellow fever vaccination. Study-level results: A small share of clonotypes appeared in both CD4 and CD8 compartments. Most primary-vaccination clones reappeared after the booster (less than 98% CD4, about 88% CD8).

TCRdb redid the calling of the 5' RACE reads with MiXCR, one entry per CDR3 protein. The repertoire holds around 300,000 distinct CDR3 sequences, with approximately 4% as singletons. The chain links TRBV30 to TRBJ2-7; maybe TRBD1 (6 bases). This TCR was recovered from a man aged 18-30 years who received the YFV17D yellow fever vaccine. The source material was PBMCs, sampled 5 days after the yellow fever booster vaccination. For the CDR3, the DNA is TGTGCCTGGAGCGCAGGGGCGGAAGGCGAGCAGTACTTC. Encoded protein: CAWSAGAEGEQYF.